The 16 T cell receptor beta chains below all came from one sample that was sequenced in a study of blood T cells in healthy people across ages. The authors ran a second PCR of roughly 6 to 11 cycles using a sample-barcoded 5' primer and a J-beta primer mix. MiXCR, applied by TCRdb to the 5' RACE reads, yields one record per CDR3 protein. There are approximately 880,000 distinct CDR3 sequences in the sample; around 49% occur only once, and 13% lies in the top ten. Sequenced material: blood. These receptors all stem from a man aged 30 to 39 in good health.

J is TRBJ2-1 and V is TRBV7-9; 8 nucleotides align to TRBD1. Germline trimming cut 1 base from V and 13 bases from J; bases unmatched to any gene: 9. Germline V gene lookup returns CDR1 SEHNR and CDR2 FQNEAQ (reference sequence). The CDR3 contains 14 residues. The chain's CDR3 is CASSLVQGVKTQFF. CDR3 nucleotides: TGTGCCAGCAGCTTAGTACAGGGGGTCAAGACCCAGTTCTTC.

This clonotype was seen ten or more times. The chain has TRBV2 and TRBJ1-1; D unresolved. The CDR3 length is 14 residues. The germline CDR1 and CDR2 sequences are SNHLY and FYNNEI. V lost 2 bases, J lost 3 bases, and 10 bases lay in between. CDR3 region: CASSERRVYTEAFF. The CDR3 bases are TGTGCCAGCAGTGAAAGACGGGTCTACACTGAAGCTTTCTTT.

This sequence joins TRBV12-3 or TRBV12-4 and TRBJ2-2; no clear D gene. V was shortened by 1 base and J by 6 bases, with 6 bases between the two germline ends. CDR3 length: 13 residues. CDR3 in DNA: TGTGCCAGCAGTTTAGTCGAGGCCGGGGAGCTGTTTTTT. It specifies CASSLVEAGELFF.

This clonotype came up once. An end of the junction differs from the germline gene, which may be a read error. J is TRBJ2-1 and V is TRBV7-2; tentatively, D is TRBD2 (5 bases). Germline CDR1 reads SGHTA; CDR2 reads FQGNSA. This CDR3 spans 15 amino acids. The CDR3 sequence is CANSLESHGGHEQFF. The CDR3, as DNA: TGTGCCAACAGCTTAGAATCCCACGGAGGTCATGAGCAGTTCTTC.

Only a few counts were recorded for this clonotype. J is TRBJ2-7 and V is TRBV27; maybe TRBD1 (5 bases). The CDR3 covers 15 residues. The V end was cut by 3 bases, the J end by 6 bases, with 18 bases between. Germline CDR1 is MNHEY and CDR2 is SMNVEV (reference sequence). The CDR3 nucleotides read TGTGCCAGCAGTTTCGGGCAGGGCGTTTTGGCCGAGCAGTACTTC. Its translation: CASSFGQGVLAEQYF.

This chain joins TRBV3-1 and TRBJ2-1; 8 nucleotides match TRBD1. Looked up from germline, CDR1 is LGHDT and CDR2 is YNNKEL (reference sequence). J lost 5 bases, V lost 1 base, and 1 base had no gene match. CDR3 size: 14 residues. CDR3 sequence (DNA): TGTGCCAGCAGCCAAGGGACAGGGCACAATGAGCAGTTCTTC. It is translated as CASSQGTGHNEQFF.

The chain is built from TRBV9 and TRBJ2-5; 7 bases agree with TRBD2. Germline trimming cut 0 bases from V and 4 bases from J; bases unmatched to any gene: 6. The CDR3 runs 15 residues. CDR1 and CDR2 (germline): SGDLS, YYNGEE. CDR3 residues: CASSVGTGGGETQYF. The CDR3 bases are TGTGCCAGCAGCGTAGGAACGGGGGGAGGAGAGACCCAGTACTTC.

The table lists this clonotype with a few counts. This sequence joins TRBV28 and TRBJ1-4; tentatively, D is TRBD1 (5 bases). The CDR3 is 16 residues long. Germline-derived CDR1 and CDR2 are MDHEN and SYDVKM. The V end lost 6 bases, the J end lost 6 bases, and 20 bases lay between the germline ends. CDR3 region: CASSPETGGIDEKLFF. CDR3 bases: TGTGCCAGCAGCCCTGAGACGGGGGGAATTGATGAAAAACTGTTTTTT.

The sample holds one count of this clonotype. The V call is TRBV7-2, the J call TRBJ1-5; D is perhaps TRBD1 (5 bases). Germline V gives CDR1 SGHTA, CDR2 FQGNSA. This CDR3 contains 15 residues. V lost 4 bases, J lost 4 bases, and 14 bases lay in between. CDR3 coding DNA: TGTGCCAGCAGCTCCCCCAGGGCGATGAATCAGCCCCAGCATTTT. Amino acids: CASSSPRAMNQPQHF.

This rearrangement joins TRBV20-1 to TRBJ2-2; TRBD1 agrees at 8 bases. Looked up from germline, CDR1 is DFQATT and CDR2 is SNEGSKA (reference sequence). Germline trimming cut 2 bases from V and 6 bases from J; bases unmatched to any gene: 5. This CDR3 is 14 amino acids long. The chain's CDR3 is CSARPGGMAGELFF. CDR3 nucleotide sequence: TGCAGTGCTAGACCAGGGGGCATGGCCGGGGAGCTGTTTTTT.

This clonotype was recorded once. The rearrangement uses TRBV6-2 or TRBV6-3 and TRBJ2-7; 9 bases line up with TRBD1. Germline V gives CDR1 MNHEY, CDR2 SVGEGT. The CDR3 has 19 residues. The J segment lost 4 bases and the V segment lost 5 bases, leaving 21 bases of the junction unmatched. The CDR3 here is CASSTRLLTTGQGGYEQYF. Written as DNA, the CDR3 is TGTGCCAGCAGTACTCGCCTCCTAACGACGGGACAGGGAGGGTACGAGCAGTACTTC.

This clonotype came up once. V and J are TRBV6-1 and TRBJ2-5, with 7 bases fitting TRBD1. V lost 2 bases and J lost 1; bases outside the gene matches: 7. The CDR3 spans 16 residues. CDR1 and CDR2 (germline): MNHNS, SASEGT. The CDR3 is CASSEYRGTVQETQYF. CDR3 sequence (DNA): TGTGCCAGCAGTGAATATCGTGGGACAGTCCAAGAGACCCAGTACTTC.

This chain connects TRBV10-3 to TRBJ2-1, with TRBD1 identical over 7 bases. Losses at the gene ends were 10 bases for V and 7 bases for J; bases not matched to a gene: 10. The CDR3 contains 13 residues. Germline assignment: CDR1 ENHRY and CDR2 SYGVKD. CDR3 sequence reads: CARAGTESNEQFF. DNA of the CDR3: TGTGCCAGAGCCGGGACAGAATCAAATGAGCAGTTCTTC.

V gene TRBV20-1 combines with J gene TRBJ1-2; 12 bases are shared with TRBD1. Germline assignment: CDR1 DFQATT and CDR2 SNEGSKA (reference sequence). The CDR3 loop spans 15 amino acids. Trimming took 6 bases from V and 7 from J; bases not matched to a gene: 12. The CDR3 spells CSARTGTGGFGGYTF. The CDR3 DNA follows: TGCAGTGCGCGAACCGGGACAGGGGGCTTTGGTGGCTACACCTTC.

The table lists this clonotype with a count of one. The chain carries TRBV5-1 and TRBJ2-3; weak D call: TRBD1 (5 bases). Trimming shortened V by 3 bases and J by 0 bases, and 11 bases separated the two germline ends. The CDR3 sequence is 15 residues long. Per germline, CDR1 SGHRS and CDR2 YFSETQ. In DNA form, the CDR3 reads TGCGCCAGCAGCTCCCAAGACAGAAGCACAGATACGCAGTATTTT. It codes for CASSSQDRSTDTQYF.

This clonotype was picked up a small number of times. The chain recombines TRBV6-4 with TRBJ2-3, with TRBD2 identical over 9 bases. The CDR3 is 15 residues long. J gave up 4 bases and V 2 bases, and 4 bases lay outside the gene matches. Germline CDR1 MRHNA, CDR2 SNTAGT. The CDR3 spells CASSDGGGAADTQYF. As DNA, the CDR3 is TGTGCCAGCAGTGACGGCGGGGGGGCAGCAGATACGCAGTATTTT.